What follows are 4 T cell receptor beta chains derived from one specimen sequenced in a study of response to subunit inactivated influenza vaccine (dated by TCRdb to 2017 to 2018). Libraries were constructed by RT-PCR. The sample was run on an Illumina HiSeq 2500. In-frame beta chains were kept once TCRdb had trimmed the public reads at Q25 with fastp and called clones with MiXCR. Entries that share a CDR3 protein sequence are merged under the most common genes and DNA. The sample contains around 570,000 distinct CDR3 sequences, about 11% of them found a single time. Approximately 10% of the sample rests with the top ten. These data were likewise used in another study, on T cells expressing NK-cell markers. According to the second study: TCR beta cDNA libraries were prepared using 5'RACE template switching, which introduced a universal primer site and unique molecular identifiers.

The specimen was PBMCs from blood, collected on the day of vaccination. These TCRs come from a man aged 45-65 years who received an inactivated influenza vaccine. Donor details come from another sample of the same person, matched by shared clones.

The genes are TRBV7-9 and TRBJ2-7, with D perhaps matching TRBD2 (5 bases). Between the trimmed V and J ends, which lost 2 bases and 2 bases, there was a span of 13 bases. CDR3 length: 15 amino acids. Germline-derived CDR1 and CDR2 are SEHNR and FQNEAQ (reference sequence). CDR3: CASSLMDSRTYEQYF. In DNA form, the CDR3 reads TGTGCCAGCAGCTTAATGGACTCCCGAACCTACGAGCAGTACTTC. Looking up the rest from reference TRBV7-9 and TRBJ2-7 gives the full variable domain: DTGVSQNPRHKITKRGQNVTFRCDPISEHNRLYWYRQTLGQGPEFLTYFQNEAQLEKSRLLSDRFSAERPKGSFSTLEIQRTEQGDSAMYLCASSLMDSRTYEQYFGPGTRLTVT.

This clonotype was seen only a few times. This chain joins TRBV3-1 and TRBJ2-2, with D maybe TRBD2 (6 bases). The germline V and J ends were trimmed by 2 bases and 2 bases, with 24 bases remaining between them. This CDR3 contains 20 residues. CDR1 and CDR2 (germline): LGHDT, YNNKEL (reference sequence). The CDR3 region has the DNA TGTGCCAGCAGCCAAACCGGGAGACCTATGACTGGACTTAACACCGGGGAGCTGTTTTTT. It specifies CASSQTGRPMTGLNTGELFF.

This clonotype has a count of ten or more. The rearrangement joins TRBV29-1 to TRBJ1-1, with a weak D call TRBD1 (5 bases). Per germline, CDR1 SQVTM and CDR2 ANQGSEA. There are 13 residues in the CDR3. The V and J ends lost 3 bases and 1 base respectively, with 9 bases between them. The CDR3 DNA follows: TGCAGCGTTGATCGGCAGGGGAACACTGAAGCTTTCTTT. Translating gives CSVDRQGNTEAFF.

There are many counts of this clonotype. V and J are TRBV10-3 and TRBJ2-2; D might be TRBD2 (5 bases). V shed 6 bases and J shed 2 bases, with 10 bases lying between them. Germline CDR1 ENHRY, CDR2 SYGVKD. The CDR3 loop spans 14 amino acids. CDR3 region: CAIRADVNTGELFF. In DNA, the CDR3 is TGTGCCATCAGAGCGGACGTCAACACCGGGGAGCTGTTTTTT.